This TCR beta chain was found in a study of cytomegalovirus exposure and HLA in healthy donors. Study-level findings and limits: Earlier findings revealed that most TCR beta V segments proved productive either about 87% or about 30% of the time.

The primer mix had 60 Vbeta and 13 Jbeta primers. Profiled with immunoSEQ multiplex PCR; TCRdb holds only in-frame clones, not every one. The repertoire has approximately 110,000 clones, more than 60% of them found once; the top ten carry around 4%. Germline trimming cut 3 bases from V and 10 bases from J; bases unmatched to any gene: 11. CDR1 is SGHAT and CDR2 is FQNNGV in the germline V gene. This CDR3 comprises 15 residues. About this clone: Its cognate antigen is unknown.

The chain recombines TRBV11-2 with TRBJ2-2; 7 bases align to TRBD2. The sample comprised PBMCs. The clonotype comes from a woman between 35 and 50 years old in good health and CMV-seronegative. This CDR3 reads CASSLFEGGPKELFF. CDR3 nucleotides: TGTGCCAGCAGCTTGTTCGAGGGAGGGCCCAAGGAGCTGTTTTTT.